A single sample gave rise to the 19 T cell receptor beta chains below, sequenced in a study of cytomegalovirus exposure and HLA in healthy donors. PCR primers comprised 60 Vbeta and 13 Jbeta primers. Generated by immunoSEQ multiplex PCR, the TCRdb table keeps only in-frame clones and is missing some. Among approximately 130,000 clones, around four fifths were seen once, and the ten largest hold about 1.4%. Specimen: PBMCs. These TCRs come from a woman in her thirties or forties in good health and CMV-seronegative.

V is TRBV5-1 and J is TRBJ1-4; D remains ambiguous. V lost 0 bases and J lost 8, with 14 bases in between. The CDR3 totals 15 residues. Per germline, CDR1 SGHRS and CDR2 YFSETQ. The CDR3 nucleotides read TGCGCCAGCAGCTTGGTACCAGGAGGTGAAGAAAAACTGTTTTTT. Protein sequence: CASSLVPGGEEKLFF.

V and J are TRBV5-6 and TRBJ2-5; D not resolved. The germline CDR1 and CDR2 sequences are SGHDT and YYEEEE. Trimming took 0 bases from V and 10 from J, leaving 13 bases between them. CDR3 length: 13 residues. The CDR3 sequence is CASSLGSFRGQYF. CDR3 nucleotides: TGTGCCAGCAGCTTGGGGTCCTTCCGAGGCCAGTACTTC.

CDR3 sequence: CSVVGGSGNTIYF. CDR3 nucleotides: TGCAGCGTTGTGGGGGGATCGGGAAACACCATATATTTT. J is TRBJ1-3 and V is TRBV29-1, with D tentatively TRBD1 (5 bases). Germline loops: CDR1 SQVTM, CDR2 ANQGSEA. Trimming stripped 4 bases from V and 4 bases from J, with 11 bases between. CDR3 size: 13 residues.

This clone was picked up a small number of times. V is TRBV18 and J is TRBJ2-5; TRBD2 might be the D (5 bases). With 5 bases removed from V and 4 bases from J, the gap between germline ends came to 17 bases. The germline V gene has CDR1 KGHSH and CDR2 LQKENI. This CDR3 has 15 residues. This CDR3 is CASSSVSSFRETQYF. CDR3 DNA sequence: TGTGCCAGCTCATCGGTATCTAGCTTCCGAGAGACCCAGTACTTC.

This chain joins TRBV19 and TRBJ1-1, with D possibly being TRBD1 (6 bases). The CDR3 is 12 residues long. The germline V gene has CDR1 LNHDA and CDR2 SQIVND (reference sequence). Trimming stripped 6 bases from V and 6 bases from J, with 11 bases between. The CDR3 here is CASRRQGSEAFF. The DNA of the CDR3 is TGTGCCAGTAGACGCCAGGGGTCTGAAGCTTTCTTT.

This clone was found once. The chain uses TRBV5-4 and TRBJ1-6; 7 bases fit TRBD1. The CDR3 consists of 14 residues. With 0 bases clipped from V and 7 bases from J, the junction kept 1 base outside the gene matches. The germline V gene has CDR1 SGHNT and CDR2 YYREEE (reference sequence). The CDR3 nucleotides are TGTGCCAGCAGCTTGGTGGACAGGAATTCACCCCTCCACTTT. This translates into CASSLVDRNSPLHF.

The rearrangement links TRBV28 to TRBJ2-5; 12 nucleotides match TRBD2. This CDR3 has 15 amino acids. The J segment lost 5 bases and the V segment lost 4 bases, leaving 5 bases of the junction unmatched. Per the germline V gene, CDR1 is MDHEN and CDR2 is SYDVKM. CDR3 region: CASSSLAGGRETQYF. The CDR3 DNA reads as TGTGCCAGCAGTTCCCTAGCGGGGGGGCGTGAGACCCAGTACTTC.

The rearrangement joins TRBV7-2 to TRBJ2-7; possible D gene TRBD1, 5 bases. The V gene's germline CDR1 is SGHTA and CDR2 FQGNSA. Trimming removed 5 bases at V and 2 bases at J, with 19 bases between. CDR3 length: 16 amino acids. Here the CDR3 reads CASSPTISRGAYEQYF. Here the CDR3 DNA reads TGTGCCAGCAGCCCCACCATAAGTAGGGGCGCCTACGAGCAGTACTTC.

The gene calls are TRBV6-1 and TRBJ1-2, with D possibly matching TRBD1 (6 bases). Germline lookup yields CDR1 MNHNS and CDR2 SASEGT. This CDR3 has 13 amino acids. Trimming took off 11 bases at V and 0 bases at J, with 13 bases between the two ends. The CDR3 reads CAGGQLANYGYTF. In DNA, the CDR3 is TGTGCCGGAGGACAGTTAGCTAACTATGGCTACACCTTC.

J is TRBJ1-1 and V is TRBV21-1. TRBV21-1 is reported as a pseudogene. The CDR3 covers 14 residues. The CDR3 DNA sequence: TGTGCCAGCAGCAAGACTTCAAAGAACACTGAAGCTTTCTTT. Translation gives CASSKTSKNTEAFF.

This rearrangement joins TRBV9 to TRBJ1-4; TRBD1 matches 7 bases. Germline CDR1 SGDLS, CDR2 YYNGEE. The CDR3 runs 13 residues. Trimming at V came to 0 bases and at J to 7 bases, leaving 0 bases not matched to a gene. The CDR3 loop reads CASSVDRGEKLFF. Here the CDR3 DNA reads TGTGCCAGCAGCGTAGACAGGGGTGAAAAACTGTTTTTT.

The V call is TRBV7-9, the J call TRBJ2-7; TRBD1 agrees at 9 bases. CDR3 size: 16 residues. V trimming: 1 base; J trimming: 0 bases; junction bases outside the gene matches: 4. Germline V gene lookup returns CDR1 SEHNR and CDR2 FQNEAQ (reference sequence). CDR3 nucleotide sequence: TGTGCCAGCAGCTTAGTGGGACAGGGATCCTCCTACGAGCAGTACTTC. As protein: CASSLVGQGSSYEQYF.

CDR3 bases: TGTGCCAGCAGCGGAACTAGCGGCTACACAGATACGCAGTATTTT. Translated, it gives CASSGTSGYTDTQYF. This chain connects TRBV9 to TRBJ2-3; 8 bases match TRBD2. This CDR3 is 15 amino acids long. With V trimmed by 3 bases and J by 2 bases, 5 bases remained unmatched. Germline V gene lookup returns CDR1 SGDLS and CDR2 YYNGEE.

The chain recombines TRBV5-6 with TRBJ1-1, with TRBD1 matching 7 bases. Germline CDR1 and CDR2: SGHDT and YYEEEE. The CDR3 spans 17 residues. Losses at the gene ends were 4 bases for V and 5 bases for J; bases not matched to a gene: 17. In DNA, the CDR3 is TGTGCCAGCAGCCTCACCTTCGACAGGGCGGGCGGGACTGAAGCTTTCTTT. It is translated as CASSLTFDRAGGTEAFF. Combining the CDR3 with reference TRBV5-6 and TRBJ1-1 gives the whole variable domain DAGVTQSPTHLIKTRGQQVTLRCSPKSGHDTVSWYQQALGQGPQFIFQYYEEEERQRGNFPDRFSGHQFPNYSSELNVNALLLGDSALYLCASSLTFDRAGGTEAFFGQGTRLTVV.

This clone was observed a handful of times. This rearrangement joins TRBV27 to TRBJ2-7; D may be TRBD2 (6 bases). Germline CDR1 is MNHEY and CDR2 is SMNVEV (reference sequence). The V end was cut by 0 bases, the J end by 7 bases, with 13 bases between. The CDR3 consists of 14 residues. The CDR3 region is CASSLSVEGKEQYF. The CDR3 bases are TGTGCCAGCAGTTTATCGGTGGAGGGGAAGGAGCAGTACTTC.

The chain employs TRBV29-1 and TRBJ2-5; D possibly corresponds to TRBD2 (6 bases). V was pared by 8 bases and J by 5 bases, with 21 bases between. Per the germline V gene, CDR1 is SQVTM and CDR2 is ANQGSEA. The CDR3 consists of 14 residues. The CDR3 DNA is TGCAGCTTGATCGGTCCGGGGGACGCGGAGACCCAGTACTTC. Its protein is CSLIGPGDAETQYF.

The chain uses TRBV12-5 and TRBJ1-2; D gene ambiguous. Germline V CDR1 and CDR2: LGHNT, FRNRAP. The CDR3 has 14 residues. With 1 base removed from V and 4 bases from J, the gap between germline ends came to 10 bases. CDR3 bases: TGTGCTAGTGGTTTGGAGAAAGCGAGCTATGGCTACACCTTC. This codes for CASGLEKASYGYTF.

The CDR3 DNA follows: TGTGCCAGCAGAGGGACTACAGGGGGTCGACTCTATGGCTACACCTTC. It yields the protein CASRGTTGGRLYGYTF. This chain links TRBV28 with TRBJ1-2; TRBD1 matches at 8 bases. CDR1 MDHEN and CDR2 SYDVKM come from the germline V gene. This CDR3 spans 16 amino acids. V was clipped by 6 bases and J by 4 bases; unmatched bases: 13.

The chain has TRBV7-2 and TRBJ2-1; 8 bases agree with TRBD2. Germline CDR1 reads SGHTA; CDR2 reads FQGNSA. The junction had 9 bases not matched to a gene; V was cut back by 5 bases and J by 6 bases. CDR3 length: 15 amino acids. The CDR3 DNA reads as TGTGCCAGCAGCCCCCTGACGGGGGGGCCCAATGAGCAGTTCTTC. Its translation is CASSPLTGGPNEQFF.